This TCR beta chain was captured in a study of cytomegalovirus exposure and HLA in healthy donors. This CDR3 has 16 residues. The V and J ends lost 5 bases and 5 bases, in that order; junction bases with no gene match: 7. Germline CDR1 and CDR2: KGHSH and LQKENI. Primers included in the PCR were 60 Vbeta and 13 Jbeta primers. Clones were read by immunoSEQ multiplex PCR, and TCRdb kept only the in-frame ones, dropping some. Found here are 95,000 to 100,000 clones, 76% of them singletons; the top ten hold approximately 2%. The V gene is TRBV18, the J gene TRBJ2-1; 12 bases align to TRBD2. The sample taken for sequencing was PBMCs. The receptor was isolated from a man aged 40-49 years in good health and CMV-seronegative. As DNA, the CDR3 is TGTGCCAGCTCAAGACTAGCGGGGGCCCTAGACAATGAGCAGTTCTTC. Its translation is CASSRLAGALDNEQFF.